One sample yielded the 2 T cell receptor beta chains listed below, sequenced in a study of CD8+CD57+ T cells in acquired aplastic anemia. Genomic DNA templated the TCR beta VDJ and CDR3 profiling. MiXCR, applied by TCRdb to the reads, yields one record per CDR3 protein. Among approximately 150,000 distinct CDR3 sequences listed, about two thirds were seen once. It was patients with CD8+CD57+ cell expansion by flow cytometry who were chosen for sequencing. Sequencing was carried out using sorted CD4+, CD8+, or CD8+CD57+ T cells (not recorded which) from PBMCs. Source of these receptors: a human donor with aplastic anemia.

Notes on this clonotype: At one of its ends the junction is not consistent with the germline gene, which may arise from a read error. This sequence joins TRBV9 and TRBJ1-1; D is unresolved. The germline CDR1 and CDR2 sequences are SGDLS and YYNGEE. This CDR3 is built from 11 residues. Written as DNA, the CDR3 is TGTGCCAGCAGCGATTCGACCCAAGCTTTTTTT. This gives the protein CASSDSTQAFF. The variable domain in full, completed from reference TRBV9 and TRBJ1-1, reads DSGVTQTPKHLITATGQRVTLRCSPRSGDLSVYWYQQSLDQGLQFLIQYYNGEERAKGNILERFSAQQFPDLHSELNLSSLELGDSALYFCASSDSTQAFFGQGTRLTVV.

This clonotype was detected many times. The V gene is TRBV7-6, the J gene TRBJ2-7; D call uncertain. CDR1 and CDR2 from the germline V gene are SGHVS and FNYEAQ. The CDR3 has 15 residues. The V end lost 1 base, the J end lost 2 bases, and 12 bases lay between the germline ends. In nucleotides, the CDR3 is TGTGCCAGCAGCTTAGGTCGCACTACGGCCTACGAGCAGTACTTC. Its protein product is CASSLGRTTAYEQYF.